This T cell receptor (beta chain) was recovered during a study of blood T cell repertoires in COVID-19. Study-wide background: Material from acute and convalescent COVID-19 was sourced from the United States, Italy and Spain. The analysed material was cDNA or gDNA that came from T cells, B-cell-depleted T cells, or PBMCs.

Sequencing was performed with immunoSEQ multiplex PCR; in TCRdb, only in-frame clones are kept and a portion is missing. Of roughly 35,000 clones listed, around 73% are singletons. The CDR3 is 14 residues long. Germline V lookup: CDR1 LNHDA, CDR2 SQIVND (reference sequence). V gave up 6 bases and J gave up 2 bases, with 13 bases separating them. The rearrangement links TRBV19 to TRBJ1-2; no firm D call. The sequenced sample consisted of peripheral blood. The TCR originated in a man aged 65-85 years with acute or convalescent COVID-19. Here the CDR3 DNA reads TGTGCCAGTAGCACCATGGTAGTCAACTATGGCTACACCTTC. Its protein is CASSTMVVNYGYTF.